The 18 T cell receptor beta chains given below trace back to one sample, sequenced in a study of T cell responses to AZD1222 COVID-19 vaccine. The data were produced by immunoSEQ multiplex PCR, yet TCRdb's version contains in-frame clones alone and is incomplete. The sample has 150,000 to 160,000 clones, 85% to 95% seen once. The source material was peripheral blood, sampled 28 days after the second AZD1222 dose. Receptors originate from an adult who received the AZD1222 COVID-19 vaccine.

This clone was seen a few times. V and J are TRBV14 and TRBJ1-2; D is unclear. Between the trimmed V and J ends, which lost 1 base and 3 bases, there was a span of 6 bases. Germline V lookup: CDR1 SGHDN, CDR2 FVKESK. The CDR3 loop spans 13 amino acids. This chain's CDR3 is CASSQARYYGYTF. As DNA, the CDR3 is TGTGCCAGCAGCCAAGCAAGGTACTATGGCTACACCTTC.

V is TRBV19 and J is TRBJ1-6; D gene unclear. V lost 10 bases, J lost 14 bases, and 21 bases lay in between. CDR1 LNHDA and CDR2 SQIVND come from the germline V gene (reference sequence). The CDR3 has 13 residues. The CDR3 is CATSVDPGRALHF. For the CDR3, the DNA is TGTGCCACCTCGGTGGACCCGGGTCGGGCCCTCCACTTT.

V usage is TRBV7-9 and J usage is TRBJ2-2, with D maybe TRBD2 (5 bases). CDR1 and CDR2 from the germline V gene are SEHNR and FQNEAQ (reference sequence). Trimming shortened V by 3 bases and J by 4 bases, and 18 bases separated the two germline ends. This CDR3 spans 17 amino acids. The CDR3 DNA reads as TGTGCCAGCAGCTTTGTAGCGTACCAGGTGGCCACCGGGGAGCTGTTTTTT. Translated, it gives CASSFVAYQVATGELFF. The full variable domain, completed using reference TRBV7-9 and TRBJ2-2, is DTGVSQNPRHKITKRGQNVTFRCDPISEHNRLYWYRQTLGQGPEFLTYFQNEAQLEKSRLLSDRFSAERPKGSFSTLEIQRTEQGDSAMYLCASSFVAYQVATGELFFGEGSRLTVL.

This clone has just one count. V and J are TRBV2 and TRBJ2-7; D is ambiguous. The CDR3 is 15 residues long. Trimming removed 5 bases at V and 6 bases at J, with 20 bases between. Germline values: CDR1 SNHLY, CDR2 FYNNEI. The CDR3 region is CASSPSPMATSEQYF. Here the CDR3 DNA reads TGTGCCAGCAGTCCCAGCCCTATGGCTACCTCCGAGCAGTACTTC.

The CDR3 DNA reads TGTGCCAGCAGCTCGCGGGACACCCACTCCTACGAGCAGTACTTC. Residues: CASSSRDTHSYEQYF. The genes are TRBV7-2 and TRBJ2-7, with D tentatively TRBD1 or TRBD2 (6 bases each). Per germline, CDR1 SGHTA and CDR2 FQGNSA. With 4 bases removed from V and 0 bases from J, the gap between germline ends came to 13 bases. This CDR3 is built from 15 residues.

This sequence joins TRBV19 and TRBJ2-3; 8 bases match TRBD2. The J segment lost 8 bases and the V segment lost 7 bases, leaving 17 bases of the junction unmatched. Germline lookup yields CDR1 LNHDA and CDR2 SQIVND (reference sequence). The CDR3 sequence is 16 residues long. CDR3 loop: CASTRTGSGAWGTQYF. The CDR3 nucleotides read TGTGCCAGTACTCGGACGGGTAGCGGGGCTTGGGGTACGCAGTATTTT.

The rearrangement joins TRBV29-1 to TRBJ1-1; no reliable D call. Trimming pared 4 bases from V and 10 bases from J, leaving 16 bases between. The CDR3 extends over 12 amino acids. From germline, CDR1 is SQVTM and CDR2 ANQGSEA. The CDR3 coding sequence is TGCAGCGTTGTAGCAGAAACCTATGGAGCTTTCTTT. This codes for CSVVAETYGAFF.

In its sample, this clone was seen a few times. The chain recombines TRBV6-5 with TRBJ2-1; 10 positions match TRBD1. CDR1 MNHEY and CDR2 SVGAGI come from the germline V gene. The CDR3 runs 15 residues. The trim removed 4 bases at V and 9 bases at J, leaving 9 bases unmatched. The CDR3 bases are TGTGCCAGCAGTTCTCCGGGACAGGGGTCGGGTGAGCAGTTCTTC. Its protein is CASSSPGQGSGEQFF.

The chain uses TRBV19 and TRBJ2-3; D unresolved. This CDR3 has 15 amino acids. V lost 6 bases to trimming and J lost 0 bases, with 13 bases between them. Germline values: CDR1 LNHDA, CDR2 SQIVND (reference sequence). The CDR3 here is CASSFNLMSTDTQYF. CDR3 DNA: TGTGCCAGTAGCTTTAATTTAATGAGCACAGATACGCAGTATTTT.

CDR3 nucleotide sequence: TGTGCCAGCTTCGAGTGGTTAACCGGGGAGCTGTTTTTT. The encoded protein is CASFEWLTGELFF. The J gene is TRBJ2-2, the V gene TRBV3-1 (or the pseudogene TRBV3-2), with D hard to call. V gave up 8 bases and J gave up 5 bases, with 12 bases separating them. This CDR3 is 13 amino acids long. In germline, CDR1 is LGHDT, CDR2 YNNKEL (reference sequence).

The CDR3 reads CASSLSPSIQYF. DNA of the CDR3: TGTGCCAGCAGCCTAAGTCCAAGCATTCAGTACTTC. The chain combines TRBV3-1 (or the pseudogene TRBV3-2) with TRBJ2-4; D remains ambiguous. The CDR3 sequence is 12 residues long. CDR1 and CDR2 from the germline V gene are LGHDT and YNNKEL (reference sequence). Trimming removed 4 bases from V and 9 bases from J, with 10 bases in between.

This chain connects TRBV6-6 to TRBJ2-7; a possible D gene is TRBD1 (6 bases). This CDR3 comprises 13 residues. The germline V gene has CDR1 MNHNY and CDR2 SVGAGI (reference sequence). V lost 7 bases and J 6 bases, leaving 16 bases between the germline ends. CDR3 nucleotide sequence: TGTGCCAGCAACCAGGGGAGTTCCGCCGAGCAGTACTTC. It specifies CASNQGSSAEQYF.

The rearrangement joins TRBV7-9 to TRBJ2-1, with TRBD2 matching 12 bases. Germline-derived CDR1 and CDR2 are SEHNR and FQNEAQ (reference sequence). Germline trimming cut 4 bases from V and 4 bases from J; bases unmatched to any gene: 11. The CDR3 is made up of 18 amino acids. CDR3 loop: CASSSGTSGGRYYNEQFF. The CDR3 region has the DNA TGTGCCAGCAGCTCCGGCACTAGCGGGGGGCGCTATTACAATGAGCAGTTCTTC.

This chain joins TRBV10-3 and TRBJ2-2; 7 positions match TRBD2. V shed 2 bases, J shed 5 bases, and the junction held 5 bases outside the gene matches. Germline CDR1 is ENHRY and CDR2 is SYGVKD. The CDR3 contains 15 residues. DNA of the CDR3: TGTGCCATCAGTGAGGGGGAAGCGGGGACCGGGGAGCTGTTTTTT. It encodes CAISEGEAGTGELFF.

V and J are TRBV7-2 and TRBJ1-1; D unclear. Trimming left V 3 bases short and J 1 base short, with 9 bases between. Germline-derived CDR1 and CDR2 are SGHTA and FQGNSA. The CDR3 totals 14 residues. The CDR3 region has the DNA TGTGCCAGCAGCTTCTTTCGGAGGAACACTGAAGCTTTCTTT. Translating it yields CASSFFRRNTEAFF.

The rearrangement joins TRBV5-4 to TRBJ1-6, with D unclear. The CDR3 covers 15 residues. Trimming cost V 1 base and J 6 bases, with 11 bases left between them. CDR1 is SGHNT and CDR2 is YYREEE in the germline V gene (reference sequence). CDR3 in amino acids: CASSLNRQTNSPLHF. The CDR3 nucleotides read TGTGCCAGCAGCTTGAACCGACAAACTAATTCACCCCTCCACTTT.

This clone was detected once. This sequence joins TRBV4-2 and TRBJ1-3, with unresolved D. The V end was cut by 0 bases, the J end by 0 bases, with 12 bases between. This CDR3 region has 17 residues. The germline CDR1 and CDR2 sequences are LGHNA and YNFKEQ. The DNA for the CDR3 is TGTGCCAGCAGCCAAGATAGTAGCCAAACCTCTGGAAACACCATATATTTT. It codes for CASSQDSSQTSGNTIYF.

The CDR3: CASSQDIPDTQYF. The CDR3 DNA reads as TGCGCCAGCAGCCAAGATATCCCAGATACGCAGTATTTT. The J gene is TRBJ2-3, the V gene TRBV4-1; no firm D call. Germline V lookup: CDR1 MGHRA, CDR2 YSYEKL. Trimming removed 0 bases from V and 4 bases from J, with 5 bases in between. CDR3 length: 13 amino acids.